Listed below are T cell receptor beta chains from one sample, sequenced in a study of cytomegalovirus exposure and HLA in healthy donors. The protocol was immunoSEQ multiplex PCR, while the TCRdb copy is restricted to in-frame clones and leaves out a portion. The sample shows under 150,000 clones, 80% of them seen only once. Sequencing was performed on PBMCs. These TCRs come from a male donor in good health and CMV-seronegative. Both conserved end residues are part of each CDR3. The D gene is left open where the match is weak. Clone size, where shown, is once, few, many, or a class for clones that have expanded.

>15|TRBD1|NA|TRBV7-2|TRBJ1-1
CASSLRPGQNYEAFF
TGTGCCAGCAGCCTCCGACCGGGACAGAATTATGAAGCTTTCTTT
>16|TRBD1|NA|TRBV19|TRBJ1-2
CASFNRDTSGGYGYTF
TGTGCCAGTTTTAACCGGGACACCTCAGGGGGATATGGCTACACCTTC
>13|NA|NA|TRBV6-5|TRBJ1-2
CASSRDKNYGYTF
TGTGCCAGCAGTCGGGATAAGAACTATGGCTACACCTTC
>18|NA|NA|TRBV7-9|TRBJ1-1
CSSSLGRGLQKGNTEAFF
TGTTCCAGCAGCTTAGGGCGGGGGTTGCAAAAGGGGAACACTGAAGCTTTCTTT
>14|NA|NA|TRBV11-2|TRBJ2-7
CASSLGLDNYEQYF
TGTGCCAGCAGCTTAGGTCTAGATAACTACGAGCAGTACTTC
>18|TRBD1|NA|TRBV4-3|TRBJ2-7
CASSQDPLPGTGAIEQYF
TGCGCCAGCAGCCAAGATCCCCTCCCCGGGACAGGCGCAATCGAGCAGTACTTC
>14|NA|NA|TRBV5-1|TRBJ1-1
CASSWTTGNTEAFF
TGCGCCAGCAGCTGGACGACAGGGAACACTGAAGCTTTCTTT
>13|TRBD1|NA|TRBV7-2|TRBJ1-1
CASSGTGGPRAFF
TGTGCCAGCAGCGGGACAGGGGGCCCGAGAGCTTTCTTT
>19|NA|NA|TRBV5-6|TRBJ1-6
CASSFLPLQGRSYNSPLHF
TGTGCCAGCAGCTTTCTACCCCTACAGGGCCGCTCCTATAATTCACCCCTCCACTTT
>17|NA|NA|TRBV4-3|TRBJ1-4
CASSQDRRVGPSEKLFF
TGCGCCAGCAGCCAAGATAGGAGGGTTGGACCCAGTGAAAAACTGTTTTTT
>13|NA|NA|TRBV9|TRBJ1-2
CASSARGNYGYTF
TGTGCCAGCAGCGCACGGGGAAACTATGGCTACACCTTC
>15|NA|NA|TRBV2|TRBJ1-1
CASSEQGRGNTEAFF
TGTGCCAGCAGTGAACAAGGGCGGGGCAACACTGAAGCTTTCTTT
>11|NA|few|TRBV30|TRBJ1-1
CAWSWEGEAFF
TGTGCCTGGAGTTGGGAGGGTGAAGCTTTCTTT
>13|NA|NA|TRBV19|TRBJ2-3
CASSPPSTDTQYF
TGTGCCAGTAGCCCCCCTTCCACAGATACGCAGTATTTT
>11|NA|once|TRBV28|TRBJ1-1
CASSQATEAFF
TGTGCCAGCAGCCAAGCCACTGAAGCTTTCTTT
>13|NA|few|TRBV7-2|TRBJ1-2
CASSREGSLGYTF
TGTGCCAGCAGCCGGGAAGGGTCCCTTGGCTACACCTTC
>14|NA|once|TRBV5-1|TRBJ2-1
CATRGDSDYNEQFF
TGCGCCACGAGGGGGGACAGTGACTACAATGAGCAGTTCTTC
>16|TRBD1|once|TRBV5-6|TRBJ2-1
CASSLARDRGYNEQFF
TGTGCCAGCAGCTTGGCCCGGGACAGGGGCTACAATGAGCAGTTCTTC
>14|NA|NA|TRBV11-1|TRBJ2-7
CASSLRTSNGAQYF
TGTGCCAGCAGCTTAAGAACTAGCAATGGTGCGCAGTACTTC
>13|NA|few|TRBV9|TRBJ2-7
CASSAPGYGRQYF
TGTGCCAGCAGCGCCCCGGGGTATGGAAGGCAGTACTTC
>15|TRBD1|NA|TRBV27|TRBJ2-1
CASRQPGQGNNEQFF
TGTGCCAGCAGACAGCCGGGACAGGGAAACAATGAGCAGTTCTTC
>15|NA|NA|TRBV6-5|TRBJ1-3
CASSFRLGSGNTIYF
TGTGCCAGCAGTTTCAGGCTCGGCTCTGGAAACACCATATATTTT
>14|TRBD1|NA|TRBV6-1|TRBJ2-1
CASSPGTAYNEQFF
TGTGCCAGCAGTCCCGGGACAGCCTACAATGAGCAGTTCTTC
>12|NA|once|TRBV28|TRBJ1-1
CASKQGNTEAFF
TGTGCCAGCAAACAGGGGAACACTGAAGCTTTCTTT
>15|TRBD1|NA|TRBV28|TRBJ1-1
CASSLVSTGRTEAFF
TGTGCCAGCAGTTTAGTCTCGACAGGGCGCACTGAAGCTTTCTTT
>14|NA|NA|TRBV4-2|TRBJ1-2
CASSQEYRVGGYTF
TGTGCCAGCAGCCAAGAATACAGGGTAGGTGGCTACACCTTC
>11|NA|few|TRBV5-5|TRBJ1-1
CASSWGLKAFF
TGTGCCAGCAGCTGGGGCTTGAAGGCTTTCTTT
>14|TRBD1|NA|TRBV9|TRBJ1-3
CASGPGQYINTIYF
TGTGCCAGCGGCCCGGGACAGTACATAAACACCATATATTTT
>14|TRBD1|NA|TRBV7-2|TRBJ1-1
CASSSGTVNTEAFF
TGTGCCAGCAGCTCTGGGACAGTGAACACTGAAGCTTTCTTT
>15|NA|NA|TRBV7-2|TRBJ1-5
CASSQSGWWYQPQHF
TGTGCCAGCAGCCAATCAGGGTGGTGGTATCAGCCCCAGCATTTT
>16|TRBD1|NA|TRBV19|TRBJ1-6
CASSYRGRNHNSPLHF
TGTGCCAGTAGTTACAGGGGGCGAAACCATAATTCACCCCTCCACTTT
>14|NA|few|TRBV4-3|TRBJ2-2
CASSPDSYTGELFF
TGCGCCAGCAGTCCTGACTCTTACACCGGGGAGCTGTTTTTT
>15|NA|NA|TRBV7-3|TRBJ2-5
CASSLGGGERETQYF
TGTGCCAGCAGCTTGGGGGGTGGGGAGCGGGAGACCCAGTACTTC
>14|NA|NA|TRBV5-5|TRBJ2-7
CASSSGTVGAEQYF
TGTGCCAGCAGCTCGGGCACGGTAGGGGCCGAGCAGTACTTC
>15|TRBD1|NA|TRBV7-2|TRBJ2-1
CASNLPQTGSNEQFF
TGTGCCAGCAACCTTCCACAGACAGGGTCTAATGAGCAGTTCTTC
>14|NA|NA|TRBV7-3|TRBJ2-3
CASSPDRHTDTQYF
TGTGCCAGCAGCCCCGACAGGCACACAGATACGCAGTATTTT
>16|NA|NA|TRBV5-5|TRBJ2-7
CASSLSPFVGDYEQYF
TGTGCCAGCAGCCTATCCCCCTTTGTCGGGGACTACGAGCAGTACTTC
>13|NA|NA|TRBV19|TRBJ2-7
CASSLQGSWEQYF
TGTGCCAGTAGTTTGCAGGGGTCATGGGAGCAGTACTTC
>16|NA|few|TRBV19|TRBJ1-1
CASSTYLAGAETEAFF
TGTGCCAGTAGTACCTATCTCGCGGGGGCGGAGACTGAAGCTTTCTTT
>20|TRBD1|NA|TRBV19|TRBJ1-5
CASSIRGRGGVKYSDQPQHF
TGTGCCAGTAGTATTAGGGGGCGGGGGGGCGTCAAGTATTCGGATCAGCCCCAGCATTTT
>13|NA|NA|TRBV10-3|TRBJ1-1
CAISESQVVEAFF
TGTGCCATCAGTGAGTCACAGGTGGTTGAAGCTTTCTTT
>14|TRBD1|NA|TRBV4-3|TRBJ1-1
CASSPERGHAEAFF
TGCGCCAGCAGCCCGGAGAGGGGGCATGCTGAAGCTTTCTTT
>14|NA|NA|TRBV11-2|TRBJ1-1
CASSLGGRATEAFF
TGTGCCAGCAGCTTAGGGGGGAGGGCTACTGAAGCTTTCTTT
>15|TRBD1|once|TRBV5-4|TRBJ2-3
CASSDPGQSTDTQYF
TGTGCCAGCAGTGATCCGGGACAGAGCACAGATACGCAGTATTTT
>14|TRBD1|NA|TRBV5-1|TRBJ1-2
CASSLDAGGHGYTF
TGCGCCAGCAGCTTGGATGCAGGGGGCCATGGCTACACCTTC
>11|NA|NA|TRBV6-1|TRBJ1-2
CASSDQSGYTF
TGTGCCAGCAGTGACCAATCAGGCTACACCTTC
>14|NA|NA|TRBV19|TRBJ2-3
CASTPSGGEDTQYF
TGTGCCAGTACCCCGTCCGGGGGAGAGGATACGCAGTATTTT
>15|TRBD1|NA|TRBV7-2|TRBJ1-1
CASSLTGVMNTEAFF
TGTGCCAGCAGCTTAACAGGGGTCATGAACACTGAAGCTTTCTTT
>15|NA|NA|TRBV28|TRBJ1-6
CASLHVSSYNSPLHF
TGTGCCAGCCTCCACGTTAGCTCCTATAATTCACCCCTCCACTTT
>13|TRBD1|NA|TRBV6-6|TRBJ1-2
CASTRGAGGGYTF
TGTGCCAGCACTAGGGGGGCAGGGGGTGGCTACACCTTC
>16|NA|NA|TRBV28|TRBJ1-6
CASKAGVSSYNSPLHF
TGTGCCAGCAAAGCGGGGGTTAGCTCCTATAATTCACCCCTCCACTTT
>13|TRBD1|NA|TRBV30|TRBJ2-3
CAWSPQGTDTQYF
TGTGCCTGGAGTCCACAGGGGACAGATACGCAGTATTTT
>14|NA|NA|TRBV27|TRBJ1-2
CASTPGALYYGYTF
TGTGCCAGCACTCCAGGGGCGCTTTACTATGGCTACACCTTC